This T cell receptor beta chain was observed in a study of shared clonotypes between healthy human individuals. With regard to this clone: The antigen remains undetermined.

Participating donors were healthy, HIV-negative adults free of recent acute infections or vaccinations. This table comes from immunoSEQ multiplex PCR, and its TCRdb copy is limited to in-frame clones, with some not included. The sample gives 2 million to 2.5 million clones, 93% of which show up once; 0.39% is in the top ten. General study points: On the whole, naive subsets had larger estimated richness than memory subsets had. Against clonotypes common to all four donors, non-shared ones had lower generation probabilities. The study's rarefaction showed incomplete sorted-subset sequencing despite large depth.

This receptor was identified in a man between 18 and 35 years old in good health. Some clones in this sample may be carry-over from other donors' samples. Sequencing used naive CD4+ T cells from PBMCs. Subset given: CD45RA+ positively selected.

CDR3 amino acids: CASSLVAIRDYEQYF. In nucleotides, the CDR3 is TGTGCCAGCAGCTTAGTTGCCATCCGGGACTACGAGCAGTACTTC. The chain uses TRBV7-2 and TRBJ2-7, with D possibly being TRBD2 (5 bases). Germline V gene lookup returns CDR1 SGHTA and CDR2 FQGNSA. The V end lost 1 base, the J end lost 3 bases, and 13 bases lay between the germline ends. The CDR3 runs 15 residues.